The T cell receptor beta chain described here comes from a study of T cell repertoires in cytomegalovirus infection. As for the study in general: Carrying CMV and the relevant HLA type showed in public TCR beta signatures.

Each CDR3 protein is one row after TCRdb ran MiXCR on the reads. The sample holds some 350,000 distinct CDR3 sequences, approximately 32% seen once. Study outcomes and limitations: Using cumulative public TCR beta family frequency, the authors identified those who carried CMV together with the relevant HLA.

A note on this clonotype: Antigen unknown.

This CDR3 spans 15 amino acids. Germline loops: CDR1 SGHTA, CDR2 FQGNSA. Trimming shortened V by 2 bases and J by 5 bases, and 15 bases separated the two germline ends. The sequence was collected from a human donor in good health (CMV status not recorded). Some clones in this sample may be carry-over from other donors' samples. The chain carries TRBV7-2 and TRBJ2-5; possibly TRBD1 for D (7 bases). The input for sequencing was cultured PBMCs, taken from culture after CMV antigen stimulation. CDR3 bases: TGTGCCAGCAGCTTAAGCCTACAGGGGAGGGAGACCCAGTACTTC. It encodes CASSLSLQGRETQYF.